The 19 T cell receptor beta chains below all came from one sample that was sequenced in a study of breast tumors, draining lymph nodes, adjacent tissues. TCRdb ran MiXCR on the multiplex PCR reads and lists one entry per CDR3 protein. The data hold roughly 25,000 distinct CDR3 sequences, with approximately 63% observed a single time. Sequencing was done on a sample of tumor-adjacent breast tissue. These receptors came from a female donor with breast cancer. Some clones in this sample may be carry-over from other donors' samples.

CDR3 protein: CASSEYSRRLATDTQYF. The CDR3 nucleotides read TGTGCCAGCAGTGAATATAGTCGGCGACTAGCCACAGATACGCAGTATTTT. V gene TRBV25-1 combines with J gene TRBJ2-3; 7 bases line up with TRBD2. The ends lost 0 bases at V and 2 bases at J; junction bases unmatched: 8. The germline V gene encodes CDR1 MGHDK and CDR2 SYGVNS. CDR3 length: 17 amino acids. The whole variable domain, remainder taken from reference TRBV25-1 and TRBJ2-3, is EADIYQTPRYLVIGTGKKITLECSQTMGHDKMYWYQQDPGMELHLIHYSYGVNSTEKGDLSSESTVSRIRTEHFPLTLESARPSHTSQYLCASSEYSRRLATDTQYFGPGTRLTVL.

The chain uses TRBV29-1 and TRBJ2-1; D possibly corresponds to TRBD2 (6 bases). Trimming left V 4 bases short and J 0 bases short, with 7 bases between. Germline-derived CDR1 and CDR2 are SQVTM and ANQGSEA. The CDR3 has 13 residues. The CDR3 region is CSVVGSSYNEQFF. The CDR3 DNA reads as TGCAGCGTTGTCGGGAGCTCCTACAATGAGCAGTTCTTC.

This chain links TRBV5-1 with TRBJ1-2; D gene uncertain. V gave up 0 bases and J gave up 0 bases, with 6 bases separating them. The CDR3 is 14 residues long. Looked up from germline, CDR1 is SGHRS and CDR2 is YFSETQ. CDR3 sequence reads: CASSLVPTNYGYTF. CDR3 coding DNA: TGCGCCAGCAGCTTGGTTCCAACTAACTATGGCTACACCTTC.

The chain recombines TRBV6-1 with TRBJ1-5; perhaps TRBD1 as D (6 bases). The germline V gene encodes CDR1 MNHNS and CDR2 SASEGT. The CDR3 runs to 14 residues. V was pared by 2 bases and J by 3 bases, with 8 bases between. CDR3 in amino acids: CASSERTANQPQHF. The CDR3 DNA sequence: TGTGCCAGCAGTGAAAGGACAGCCAATCAGCCCCAGCATTTT.

The chain couples TRBV5-1 to TRBJ2-7, with a possible D match to TRBD2 (6 bases). Trimming cost V 0 bases and J 6 bases, with 10 bases left between them. Germline V CDR1 and CDR2: SGHRS, YFSETQ. CDR3 length equals 13 residues. DNA for the CDR3: TGCGCCAGCAGCTTGGGAGGACTATTCGAGCAGTACTTC. Its translation: CASSLGGLFEQYF.

V gene TRBV2 combines with J gene TRBJ2-7; the D call may be TRBD1 or TRBD2 (5 bases each). The CDR3 runs 13 residues. The V gene lost 8 bases and the J gene lost 0 bases, with 11 bases spanning the gap. Germline V lookup: CDR1 SNHLY, CDR2 FYNNEI. The chain's CDR3 is CASRGQPSYEQYF. The CDR3 nucleotides read TGTGCCAGCCGGGGCCAACCCTCCTACGAGCAGTACTTC. The full variable domain, with the rest looked up from reference TRBV2 and TRBJ2-7, is EPEVTQTPSHQVTQMGQEVILRCVPISNHLYFYWYRQILGQKVEFLVSFYNNEISEKSEIFDDQFSVERPDGSNFTLKIRSTKLEDSAMYFCASRGQPSYEQYFGPGTRLTVT.

The chain uses TRBV30 and TRBJ2-7, with 10 bases fitting TRBD1. V lost 0 bases, J lost 3 bases, and 5 bases stayed unmatched. CDR1 is GTSNPN, CDR2 SVGIG, per germline (reference sequence). The CDR3 totals 15 residues. Here the CDR3 DNA reads TGTGCCTGGAGTGTGACAGGGGGCGCAGTCTACGAGCAGTACTTC. Translating it yields CAWSVTGGAVYEQYF.

This clonotype was seen ten or more times. The chain couples TRBV12-3 or TRBV12-4 to TRBJ2-7; D remains ambiguous. The length of the CDR3 is 14 residues. V was trimmed by 1 base and J by 3 bases, leaving 10 bases between them. CDR3 nucleotide sequence: TGTGCCAGCAGTTTAGGAGGAGTCAACTACGAGCAGTACTTC. Protein sequence: CASSLGGVNYEQYF.

This rearrangement joins TRBV10-3 to TRBJ2-7, with 11 bases fitting TRBD2. Trimming took 0 bases from V and 3 from J; bases not matched to a gene: 13. The length of the CDR3 is 19 residues. Germline assignment: CDR1 ENHRY and CDR2 SYGVKD. The CDR3 sequence: CAISESTSSGRFRVYEQYF. DNA of the CDR3: TGTGCCATCAGTGAGTCTACGTCTAGCGGGAGGTTTAGAGTCTACGAGCAGTACTTC.

V gene TRBV20-1 combines with J gene TRBJ2-3; 10 bases agree with TRBD2. This CDR3 contains 15 residues. The trim removed 2 bases at V and 6 bases at J, leaving 8 bases unmatched. CDR1 and CDR2 (germline): DFQATT, SNEGSKA (reference sequence). The CDR3 sequence: CSARPLAGDVDTQYF. CDR3 DNA sequence: TGCAGTGCTAGACCCCTAGCGGGAGACGTGGATACGCAGTATTTT.

This clonotype is labeled as medium-sized (0.01 to 0.1%). The CDR3 spells CASSRDISYEQYF. The CDR3 DNA follows: TGCGCCAGCAGCCGGGACATCTCCTACGAGCAGTACTTC. The gene calls are TRBV4-1 and TRBJ2-7; perhaps TRBD1 as D (6 bases). Germline V gene data show CDR1 as MGHRA and CDR2 as YSYEKL. V was shortened by 4 bases and J by 0 bases, with 7 bases between the two germline ends. The CDR3 consists of 13 residues.

The V call is TRBV20-1, the J call TRBJ2-1; D gene uncertain. This CDR3 is built from 14 residues. Germline CDR1 DFQATT, CDR2 SNEGSKA (reference sequence). V was shortened by 5 bases and J by 9 bases, with 20 bases between the two germline ends. The CDR3 bases are TGCAGTGCTTTACTACCTAGGTCTCAATTTGAGCAGTTCTTC. Translating it yields CSALLPRSQFEQFF.

The chain has TRBV4-1 and TRBJ2-1; D possibly corresponds to TRBD2 (5 bases). V was pared by 10 bases and J by 0 bases, with 16 bases between. The CDR3 is 15 amino acids. Germline V CDR1 and CDR2: MGHRA, YSYEKL. CDR3 region: CATSRAGNSYNEQFF. The CDR3 bases are TGCGCCACAAGTAGGGCGGGTAACTCCTACAATGAGCAGTTCTTC.

The chain couples TRBV19 to TRBJ2-7; D not resolved. Germline CDR1 reads LNHDA; CDR2 reads SQIVND (reference sequence). Deletions cut 8 bases from V and 2 bases from J, with 7 bases between. The CDR3 is 11 residues long. DNA of the CDR3: TGTGCCAGTGGTACAGCCTACGAGCAGTACTTC. Translating it yields CASGTAYEQYF.

The rearrangement joins TRBV12-3 or TRBV12-4 to TRBJ1-4, with TRBD1 as a possible D gene (6 bases). The CDR3 has 16 amino acids. V lost 0 bases and J 3 bases, leaving 11 bases between the germline ends. The CDR3 protein is CASSLARDRPNEKLFF. DNA for the CDR3: TGTGCCAGCAGTTTAGCGCGCGACAGGCCTAATGAAAAACTGTTTTTT.

Many counts were recorded for this clonotype. Mismatch with germline at one junction end may stem from a read error. This sequence joins TRBV12-3 or TRBV12-4 and TRBJ2-1; no reliable D call. The CDR3 extends over 16 amino acids. DNA for the CDR3: TGTGCCGGCAGTTTTAACGACCAGAAGCCTGACAATGAGCAGTTCTTC. It translates to CAGSFNDQKPDNEQFF.

This clonotype is categorized as medium-sized. This chain joins TRBV5-6 and TRBJ1-5, with 9 bases matching TRBD1. The CDR3 covers 20 residues. Losses at the gene ends were 4 bases for V and 0 bases for J; bases not matched to a gene: 17. The germline CDR1 and CDR2 sequences are SGHDT and YYEEEE. The CDR3 DNA follows: TGTGCCAGCAGCACTACCACAGGGGGCCGAGGCGCCTATAGCAATCAGCCCCAGCATTTT. It specifies CASSTTTGGRGAYSNQPQHF.

The chain has TRBV19 and TRBJ2-7, with D unclear. Germline loops: CDR1 LNHDA, CDR2 SQIVND (reference sequence). The V end lost 3 bases, the J end lost 1 base, and 10 bases lay between the germline ends. There are 14 residues in the CDR3. The CDR3 DNA reads TGTGCCAGTAGTATGACGGGTTTTTCCTACGAGCAGTACTTC. This gives the protein CASSMTGFSYEQYF.

With respect to this clonotype: The missing conserved phenylalanine or tryptophan at the end of this CDR3 makes a read error likely. V usage is TRBV15 and J usage is TRBJ2-5; 8 bases fit TRBD1. The CDR3 is 15 amino acids. Germline loops: CDR1 LNHNV, CDR2 YYDKDF (reference sequence). V was clipped by 1 base and J by 5 bases; unmatched bases: 6. The CDR3 DNA sequence: TGTGCCACCAGCAGAGGAAGGACAGGGTGGGAGACCCAGTACTAC. Its protein is CATSRGRTGWETQYY.